This passage covers 32 T cell receptor beta chains from one sample sequenced in a study of blood T cell repertoires in COVID-19. Some clones are missing from TCRdb's copy, which holds only in-frame ones; the method was immunoSEQ multiplex PCR. The top ten hold less than 2.5% of the sample, which has around 130,000 clones, more than 75% seen once. What was sequenced was peripheral blood. The source of these receptors is a woman in her forties or fifties with acute or convalescent COVID-19.

The V call is TRBV5-1, the J call TRBJ2-5; 8 bases line up with TRBD2. V shed 0 bases, J shed 5 bases, and the junction held 3 bases outside the gene matches. Germline V lookup: CDR1 SGHRS, CDR2 YFSETQ. The CDR3 consists of 14 residues. The CDR3 region is CASSLAGGAETQYF. The DNA of the CDR3 is TGCGCCAGCAGCTTGGCCGGGGGGGCTGAGACCCAGTACTTC.

The chain is built from TRBV27 and TRBJ1-1, with D possibly matching TRBD1 (6 bases). Germline V gene data show CDR1 as MNHEY and CDR2 as SMNVEV (reference sequence). The CDR3 totals 14 residues. V dropped 7 bases and J dropped 0 bases, with 12 bases sitting between them. The CDR3 loop reads CASKQGYLNTEAFF. The CDR3 nucleotides read TGTGCCAGCAAACAGGGATATTTGAACACTGAAGCTTTCTTT.

The table lists this clone with a count of one. V usage is TRBV7-8 and J usage is TRBJ2-3; 8 bases are a match to TRBD1. Germline V CDR1 and CDR2: SGHVS, FQNEAQ. The CDR3 runs 17 residues. Trimming cost V 0 bases and J 2 bases; bases outside gene matches: 7. CDR3: CASSLAAGTGPTDTQYF. The CDR3 coding sequence is TGTGCCAGCAGCTTAGCGGCCGGGACAGGACCCACAGATACGCAGTATTTT.

V usage is TRBV9 and J usage is TRBJ1-1, with 8 bases aligning to TRBD1. The CDR3 runs to 15 residues. Per germline, CDR1 SGDLS and CDR2 YYNGEE. V was clipped by 4 bases and J by 9 bases; unmatched bases: 14. The CDR3, as DNA: TGTGCCAGCAGCACGACGCATACAGGGGGGCTCCAAGCTTTCTTT. Translation: CASSTTHTGGLQAFF.

This clone showed up many times. V gene TRBV27 combines with J gene TRBJ2-7; D might be TRBD1 (6 bases). V was pared by 5 bases and J by 2 bases, with 16 bases between. The CDR3 runs 15 residues. Germline V gene sequence: CDR1 MNHEY, CDR2 SMNVEV (reference sequence). The CDR3 protein is CASSPRGQFAYEQYF. The CDR3 DNA is TGTGCCAGCAGTCCCCGTGGACAGTTTGCCTACGAGCAGTACTTC.

The chain carries TRBV3-1 (or the pseudogene TRBV3-2) and TRBJ1-5, with D hard to call. The CDR3 extends over 15 amino acids. Germline V lookup: CDR1 LGHDT, CDR2 YNNKEL (reference sequence). V was pared by 0 bases and J by 6 bases, with 12 bases between. The CDR3 bases are TGTGCCAGCAGCCAAGATTGGACTTCTCTTCAGCCCCAGCATTTT. Translated, it gives CASSQDWTSLQPQHF.

The chain is built from TRBV9 and TRBJ1-1, with 7 bases that match TRBD1. The CDR3 spans 15 residues. The V gene end was trimmed by 0 bases and the J gene end by 5 bases; junction bases not matched to a gene: 7. Germline CDR1 SGDLS, CDR2 YYNGEE. The CDR3 here is CASSVVSGRGTEAFF. CDR3 coding DNA: TGTGCCAGCAGCGTAGTTTCGGGCAGGGGGACTGAAGCTTTCTTT.

The chain is built from TRBV23-1 and TRBJ2-5; the match to TRBD1 covers 7 bases. TRBV23-1 is recorded as an ORF, its role being uncertain. V lost 6 bases, J lost 9 bases, and 16 bases stayed unmatched. CDR3 size: 15 residues. CDR3 in DNA: TGCGCCAGCAGCCCGGGACAGCTTGGGACGCTTCCCCAGTACTTC. It yields the protein CASSPGQLGTLPQYF.

The chain couples TRBV18 to TRBJ2-6; the D gene is possibly TRBD1 (5 bases). The V and J ends lost 0 bases and 0 bases respectively, with 12 bases between them. The germline V gene has CDR1 KGHSH and CDR2 LQKENI. There are 18 residues in the CDR3. DNA for the CDR3: TGTGCCAGCTCACCACCAGGGGCGGTCCTCTCTGGGGCCAACGTCCTGACTTTC. Its protein is CASSPPGAVLSGANVLTF.

The chain links TRBV18 to TRBJ2-1; 9 bases fit TRBD1. V was clipped by 6 bases and J by 14 bases; unmatched bases: 5. The CDR3 sequence is 11 residues long. CDR1 and CDR2 from the germline V gene are KGHSH and LQKENI. CDR3 amino acids: CASSPDRGEFF. The CDR3 bases are TGTGCCAGCTCGCCCGACAGGGGGGAGTTCTTC.

The chain has TRBV9 and TRBJ2-7; the match to TRBD2 covers 14 bases. This CDR3 comprises 16 residues. CDR1 SGDLS and CDR2 YYNGEE come from the germline V gene. Trimming removed 3 bases from V and 0 bases from J; junction bases left unmatched: 2. CDR3 residues: CASSEGTSGSSYEQYF. The CDR3 nucleotides read TGTGCCAGCAGCGAAGGGACTAGCGGGAGCTCCTACGAGCAGTACTTC. Looking up the rest from reference TRBV9 and TRBJ2-7 gives the full variable domain: DSGVTQTPKHLITATGQRVTLRCSPRSGDLSVYWYQQSLDQGLQFLIQYYNGEERAKGNILERFSAQQFPDLHSELNLSSLELGDSALYFCASSEGTSGSSYEQYFGPGTRLTVT.

The chain carries TRBV7-2 and TRBJ1-2, with D maybe TRBD1 (5 bases). CDR3 length: 15 residues. Germline V CDR1 and CDR2: SGHTA, FQGNSA. Trimming cost V 1 base and J 0 bases, with 9 bases left between them. CDR3 sequence (DNA): TGTGCCAGCAGCTTAGAGACAGCAGCTAACTATGGCTACACCTTC. Protein: CASSLETAANYGYTF.

This clone showed up just once. J is TRBJ2-1 and V is TRBV14, with D maybe TRBD2 (5 bases). Germline lookup yields CDR1 SGHDN and CDR2 FVKESK. This CDR3 contains 15 residues. V lost 0 bases to trimming and J lost 8 bases, with 14 bases between them. The CDR3 DNA reads as TGTGCCAGCAGCCAAGAAATCAGGCCTAGCCATGAGCAGTTCTTC. Amino acid sequence: CASSQEIRPSHEQFF.

This rearrangement joins TRBV6-5 to TRBJ1-2; D possibly corresponds to TRBD1 (5 bases). Germline lookup yields CDR1 MNHEY and CDR2 SVGAGI. The CDR3 has 13 residues. V lost 8 bases to trimming and J lost 4 bases, with 14 bases between them. The CDR3 reads CASGRGGPYGYTF. CDR3 DNA sequence: TGTGCCAGCGGAAGGGGCGGCCCCTATGGCTACACCTTC.

This clone occurred a few times. V usage is TRBV6-6 and J usage is TRBJ1-2; 12 positions match TRBD1. Germline V gives CDR1 MNHNY, CDR2 SVGAGI (reference sequence). Trimming cost V 8 bases and J 8 bases; bases outside gene matches: 12. This CDR3 is 15 amino acids long. The CDR3 protein is CASHPRDRGLGGYTF. The CDR3 bases are TGTGCCAGCCATCCCCGGGACAGGGGGCTAGGGGGCTACACCTTC.

CDR3 amino acids: CASSALLLAGGEQFF. The CDR3, as DNA: TGTGCCAGCAGCGCACTCTTACTAGCGGGGGGTGAGCAGTTCTTC. The rearrangement uses TRBV9 and TRBJ2-1, with TRBD2 identical over 12 bases. After removal of 3 bases from V and 9 bases from J, the junction contained 7 bases not matched to a gene. This CDR3 is 15 amino acids long. Germline-derived CDR1 and CDR2 are SGDLS and YYNGEE.

The J gene is TRBJ1-1, the V gene TRBV14; D might be TRBD1 (6 bases). The V and J ends lost 4 bases and 5 bases respectively, with 14 bases between them. This CDR3 is 14 amino acids long. Per the germline V gene, CDR1 is SGHDN and CDR2 is FVKESK. The CDR3, as DNA: TGTGCCAGCAGCCCTACAGGGATTGGGACTGAAGCTTTCTTT. It translates to CASSPTGIGTEAFF.

This clone was counted between two and nine times. This rearrangement joins TRBV29-1 to TRBJ1-1; maybe TRBD1 (6 bases). The germline V and J ends were trimmed by 6 bases and 5 bases, with 22 bases remaining between them. Looked up from germline, CDR1 is SQVTM and CDR2 is ANQGSEA. CDR3 length: 15 amino acids. CDR3 region: CSVFSGQQRRTEAFF. In DNA form, the CDR3 reads TGCAGCGTCTTTTCTGGACAGCAAAGAAGGACTGAAGCTTTCTTT.

This clone has a single count. CDR3 in amino acids: CASSQGTANQETQYF. The CDR3 nucleotides are TGTGCCAGCAGCCAGGGGACAGCGAACCAAGAGACCCAGTACTTC. The V gene is TRBV3-1 (or the pseudogene TRBV3-2), the J gene TRBJ2-5, with 7 bases fitting TRBD1. CDR1 is LGHDT, CDR2 YNNKEL, per germline (reference sequence). This CDR3 has 15 amino acids. V shed 3 bases and J 0 bases; nucleotides not matched to a gene: 4.

This sequence joins TRBV19 and TRBJ1-5, with a weak D call TRBD1 (5 bases). V was cut by 0 bases and J by 9 bases, with 15 bases left in between. CDR1 is LNHDA, CDR2 SQIVND, per germline (reference sequence). The CDR3 sequence is 15 residues long. DNA of the CDR3: TGTGCCAGTAGTATAGATGTTCAGGGCCATGCGCCCCAGCATTTT. Translating gives CASSIDVQGHAPQHF.

The gene calls are TRBV6-2 or TRBV6-3 and TRBJ2-7; 7 nucleotides match TRBD2. CDR3 size: 14 residues. With 2 bases clipped from V and 3 bases from J, the junction kept 4 bases outside the gene matches. Germline CDR1 and CDR2: MNHEY and SVGEGT. The CDR3 reads CASSYPAGDYEQYF. The CDR3 DNA reads as TGTGCCAGCAGTTACCCTGCGGGGGACTACGAGCAGTACTTC.

In this sample, this clone turned up many times. The chain couples TRBV4-1 to TRBJ2-2, with 13 bases lining up with TRBD2. Germline V lookup: CDR1 MGHRA, CDR2 YSYEKL. V was clipped by 4 bases and J by 6 bases; unmatched bases: 11. The CDR3 consists of 18 residues. The CDR3 coding sequence is TGCGCCAGCAGCCTTGTCCGGACTAGCGGGAGTAGACCCGGGGAGCTGTTTTTT. It yields the protein CASSLVRTSGSRPGELFF.

The V gene is TRBV7-3, the J gene TRBJ1-1; the match to TRBD1 covers 7 bases. Unmatched junction bases numbered 4, after V lost 3 bases and J lost 0 bases. Germline-derived CDR1 and CDR2 are SGHTA and FQGTGA. The CDR3 covers 15 residues. CDR3 DNA sequence: TGTGCCAGCAGCTTCCAGGGGGACTTGAACACTGAAGCTTTCTTT. Amino acids: CASSFQGDLNTEAFF.

The chain joins TRBV4-2 to TRBJ1-2; 8 bases fit TRBD1. This CDR3 has 18 amino acids. CDR1 is LGHNA and CDR2 is YNFKEQ in the germline V gene. J gave up 0 bases and V 4 bases, and 13 bases lay outside the gene matches. The CDR3 loop is CASSPRLGQGPANYGYTF. CDR3 nucleotide sequence: TGTGCCAGCAGCCCCCGACTCGGACAGGGCCCAGCTAACTATGGCTACACCTTC.

The chain recombines TRBV19 with TRBJ1-2; 8 bases fit TRBD1. Per the germline V gene, CDR1 is LNHDA and CDR2 is SQIVND (reference sequence). V shed 5 bases, J shed 4 bases, and the junction held 9 bases outside the gene matches. The CDR3 runs to 15 residues. The DNA of the CDR3 is TGTGCCAGTAGTGAAGGACAGGGAACTATCTATGGCTACACCTTC. Its protein is CASSEGQGTIYGYTF.

The rearrangement links TRBV18 to TRBJ2-3; tentatively, D is TRBD2 (6 bases). This CDR3 contains 17 residues. Germline V lookup: CDR1 KGHSH, CDR2 LQKENI. Trimming took off 5 bases at V and 4 bases at J, with 22 bases between the two ends. The CDR3 loop is CASSSDRELFQADTQYF. As DNA, the CDR3 is TGTGCCAGCTCATCGGATCGGGAGCTGTTTCAAGCAGATACGCAGTATTTT.

The chain has TRBV7-2 and TRBJ1-4; D not resolved. This CDR3 region has 14 residues. With 3 bases removed from V and 5 bases from J, the gap between germline ends came to 10 bases. Germline V gives CDR1 SGHTA, CDR2 FQGNSA. The CDR3 DNA is TGTGCCAGCAGCTTGTACACATGGAATGAAAAACTGTTTTTT. It specifies CASSLYTWNEKLFF.

The V call is TRBV5-1, the J call TRBJ2-1; 7 bases are a match to TRBD2. With V trimmed by 4 bases and J by 1 base, 8 bases remained unmatched. This CDR3 has 16 residues. Germline V gene data show CDR1 as SGHRS and CDR2 as YFSETQ. The CDR3 loop is CASSPGGGLSYNEQFF. For the CDR3, the DNA is TGCGCCAGCAGCCCTGGGGGAGGGCTGTCCTACAATGAGCAGTTCTTC.

In its sample, this clone was seen once. The chain employs TRBV18 and TRBJ2-5; 9 nucleotides agree with TRBD2. Per the germline V gene, CDR1 is KGHSH and CDR2 is LQKENI. CDR3 length: 14 residues. J lost 5 bases, V lost 3 bases, and 4 bases had no gene match. The CDR3 sequence is CASSPGLASETQYF. CDR3 nucleotide sequence: TGTGCCAGCTCACCCGGACTAGCGTCTGAGACCCAGTACTTC.

The rearrangement uses TRBV18 and TRBJ1-5, with a possible D match to TRBD1 (5 bases). CDR1 KGHSH and CDR2 LQKENI come from the germline V gene. Trimming removed 6 bases at V and 5 bases at J, with 17 bases between. This CDR3 has 15 residues. The CDR3 region has the DNA TGTGCCAGCTCCCTCAGACATATAGGGGATCAGCCCCAGCATTTT. Residues: CASSLRHIGDQPQHF.

V gene TRBV7-2 combines with J gene TRBJ1-2; D ambiguous. CDR1 is SGHTA, CDR2 FQGNSA, per germline. V was clipped by 4 bases and J by 2 bases, with 11 bases between them. The CDR3 loop spans 14 amino acids. This CDR3 is CASSSTGNNYGYTF. Here the CDR3 DNA reads TGTGCCAGCAGCTCAACCGGGAACAACTATGGCTACACCTTC.

The gene calls are TRBV7-8 and TRBJ1-1; D may be TRBD1 (6 bases). This CDR3 has 14 amino acids. V lost 5 bases and J lost 6, with 16 bases in between. Germline assignment: CDR1 SGHVS and CDR2 FQNEAQ. The CDR3 nucleotides are TGTGCCAGCAGCCCGAATTTCGAGGGGGCTGAAGCTTTCTTT. Residues: CASSPNFEGAEAFF.